The 21 T cell receptor beta chains below were found in one sample sequenced in a study of response to subunit inactivated influenza vaccine. TCRdb recomputed calls from the RT-PCR reads with MiXCR, one row per CDR3 protein. The profile shows 400,000 to 650,000 distinct CDR3 sequences, 6.5% to 8% of them singletons. Here the sequenced sample was PBMCs from blood, taken around 25 months after vaccination. These receptor sequences come from a man between 45 and 75 years old who received an inactivated influenza vaccine.

V and J are TRBV9 and TRBJ2-5; unclear D gene. CDR3 size: 15 residues. With 0 bases removed from V and 4 bases from J, the gap between germline ends came to 13 bases. The germline CDR1 and CDR2 sequences are SGDLS and YYNGEE. The CDR3 DNA reads as TGTGCCAGCAGCGTAGCTCCGGCAGACCTAGAGACCCAGTACTTC. It codes for CASSVAPADLETQYF.

In this sample, this clonotype turned up a few times. The rearrangement links TRBV28 to TRBJ2-7; the match to TRBD1 covers 11 bases. The CDR3 consists of 15 residues. V lost 6 bases and J lost 3; bases outside the gene matches: 7. Germline loops: CDR1 MDHEN, CDR2 SYDVKM. CDR3 sequence (DNA): TGTGCCAGCAGCACCGGGACAGGGGGGCGCTACGAGCAGTACTTC. It is translated as CASSTGTGGRYEQYF.

A few counts support this clonotype. J is TRBJ2-7 and V is TRBV29-1; 11 bases are shared with TRBD2. Germline V lookup: CDR1 SQVTM, CDR2 ANQGSEA. V trimming: 6 bases; J trimming: 3 bases; junction bases outside the gene matches: 4. This CDR3 comprises 13 residues. DNA for the CDR3: TGCAGCGTCCTAGCGGGAGGAGTCTACGAGCAGTACTTC. Its protein product is CSVLAGGVYEQYF.

The table lists this clonotype with many counts. The V call is TRBV12-3 or TRBV12-4, the J call TRBJ1-6; no firm D call. The V and J ends lost 6 bases and 7 bases respectively, with 4 bases between them. CDR3 length: 11 amino acids. CDR3 sequence reads: CASSANSPLHF. DNA of the CDR3: TGTGCCAGCAGCGCGAATTCACCCCTCCACTTT.

The chain has TRBV7-2 and TRBJ2-4, with 10 bases fitting TRBD1. The CDR3 is 17 amino acids. Germline CDR1 and CDR2: SGHTA and FQGNSA. J gave up 5 bases and V 2 bases, and 9 bases lay outside the gene matches. CDR3 DNA sequence: TGTGCCAGCAGCTTACTTTCGTGGACAGGGGGACAAAACATTCAGTACTTC. It specifies CASSLLSWTGGQNIQYF.

V is TRBV10-3 and J is TRBJ2-7; 14 bases are shared with TRBD2. J was trimmed by 3 bases and V by 9 bases; bases with no gene match: 4. Germline CDR1 reads ENHRY; CDR2 reads SYGVKD. This CDR3 is 14 amino acids long. The CDR3, as DNA: TGTGCCATTGGGACTAGCGGGAGAAGCTACGAGCAGTACTTC. Encoded protein: CAIGTSGRSYEQYF.

The J gene is TRBJ2-7, the V gene TRBV7-2, with 7 bases matching TRBD2. The germline V gene has CDR1 SGHTA and CDR2 FQGNSA. CDR3 length: 14 amino acids. With 5 bases clipped from V and 0 bases from J, the junction kept 4 bases outside the gene matches. The CDR3 coding sequence is TGTGCCAGCAGCGCAACTAGCGTCTCCTACGAGCAGTACTTC. The encoded protein is CASSATSVSYEQYF.

This clonotype turned up a few times. This chain links TRBV20-1 with TRBJ1-1, with 9 positions matching TRBD1. This CDR3 is built from 16 residues. J lost 1 base, V lost 6 bases, and 12 bases had no gene match. Germline V gives CDR1 DFQATT, CDR2 SNEGSKA (reference sequence). The CDR3 coding sequence is TGCAGTGCCGCTCTCATTATGACAGGGGGGAACACTGAAGCTTTCTTT. Protein product: CSAALIMTGGNTEAFF.

Ten or more counts support this clonotype. This chain connects TRBV11-2 to TRBJ1-1, with D uncertain. Trimming stripped 2 bases from V and 6 bases from J, with 13 bases between. There are 14 residues in the CDR3. Germline loops: CDR1 SGHAT, CDR2 FQNNGV. CDR3 nucleotide sequence: TGTGCCAGCAGCTTAAGTATATCCTTTCCTGAAGCTTTCTTT. It translates to CASSLSISFPEAFF.

The chain recombines TRBV5-4 with TRBJ2-7, with TRBD2 matching over 7 bases. There are 16 residues in the CDR3. Germline V lookup: CDR1 SGHNT, CDR2 YYREEE (reference sequence). Unmatched junction bases numbered 13, after V lost 0 bases and J lost 7 bases. This CDR3 reads CASSLGVRAGAGEQYF. The CDR3 DNA follows: TGTGCCAGCAGCTTGGGGGTTCGGGCGGGAGCCGGAGAGCAGTACTTC. The whole variable domain, remainder taken from reference TRBV5-4 and TRBJ2-7, is ETGVTQSPTHLIKTRGQQVTLRCSSQSGHNTVSWYQQALGQGPQFIFQYYREEENGRGNFPPRFSGLQFPNYSSELNVNALELDDSALYLCASSLGVRAGAGEQYFGPGTRLTVT.

This clonotype was recorded many times. This chain joins TRBV20-1 and TRBJ2-2; D remains ambiguous. The CDR3 spans 12 residues. Germline V gene lookup returns CDR1 DFQATT and CDR2 SNEGSKA (reference sequence). The V end was cut by 1 base, the J end by 5 bases, with 5 bases between. Here the CDR3 reads CSARGPTGELFF. The CDR3 nucleotides are TGCAGTGCTAGAGGCCCTACCGGGGAGCTGTTTTTT.

This clonotype appeared many times. This chain uses TRBV20-1 with TRBJ1-2; D perhaps matches TRBD1 (5 bases). Trimming stripped 4 bases from V and 7 bases from J, with 22 bases between. Germline V lookup: CDR1 DFQATT, CDR2 SNEGSKA (reference sequence). The CDR3 runs 15 residues. The CDR3 nucleotides read TGCAGTGCTACCTTCGCGTGGTTGGGGCTGGGTGGCTACACCTTC. Its translation is CSATFAWLGLGGYTF.

This clonotype appeared a few times. V and J are TRBV9 and TRBJ2-3, with D possibly TRBD2 on 6 matching bases. Trimming took off 1 base at V and 3 bases at J, with 15 bases between the two ends. This CDR3 comprises 16 residues. CDR1 SGDLS and CDR2 YYNGEE come from the germline V gene. CDR3 sequence (DNA): TGTGCCAGCAGCGTAAACGCCGGGAGCGGGACAGATACGCAGTATTTT. Protein sequence: CASSVNAGSGTDTQYF.

This clonotype has at least ten counts. A read error may produce the germline difference seen at one junction end. The chain recombines TRBV7-2 with TRBJ2-7; perhaps TRBD1 as D (6 bases). Per the germline V gene, CDR1 is SGHTA and CDR2 is FQGNSA. The CDR3 runs 13 residues. CDR3 protein: CASSQLQGYEQYF. The CDR3 DNA reads TGCGCCAGCAGCCAACTACAGGGCTACGAGCAGTACTTC.

This clonotype has just a few counts. The rearrangement joins TRBV5-6 to TRBJ2-7, with D uncertain. CDR3 length equals 13 residues. Germline CDR1 reads SGHDT; CDR2 reads YYEEEE. Trimming cost V 4 bases and J 1 base, with 9 bases left between them. The CDR3 bases are TGTGCCAGCAGCCTATGGGAATCCTACGAGCAGTACTTC. It yields the protein CASSLWESYEQYF.

In this sample, this clonotype turned up a few times. The chain carries TRBV7-9 and TRBJ2-1; perhaps D is TRBD1 or TRBD2 (6 bases each). Germline-derived CDR1 and CDR2 are SEHNR and FQNEAQ (reference sequence). V was shortened by 2 bases and J by 3 bases, with 14 bases between the two germline ends. The CDR3 covers 16 residues. CDR3 DNA: TGTGCCAGCAGCTTACTCGGGGGCGGGGACTACAATGAGCAGTTCTTC. Protein sequence: CASSLLGGGDYNEQFF. The whole variable domain, remainder taken from reference TRBV7-9 and TRBJ2-1, is DTGVSQNPRHKITKRGQNVTFRCDPISEHNRLYWYRQTLGQGPEFLTYFQNEAQLEKSRLLSDRFSAERPKGSFSTLEIQRTEQGDSAMYLCASSLLGGGDYNEQFFGPGTRLTVL.

The V gene is TRBV7-9, the J gene TRBJ2-5; the D is unclear. The CDR3 extends over 15 amino acids. From germline, CDR1 is SEHNR and CDR2 FQNEAQ (reference sequence). Trimming pared 5 bases from V and 1 base from J, leaving 14 bases between. CDR3 residues: CASSPLGTTQETQYF. CDR3 bases: TGTGCCAGCAGCCCCCTAGGAACAACCCAAGAGACCCAGTACTTC. Full variable domain (remainder filled in from reference TRBV7-9 and TRBJ2-5): DTGVSQNPRHKITKRGQNVTFRCDPISEHNRLYWYRQTLGQGPEFLTYFQNEAQLEKSRLLSDRFSAERPKGSFSTLEIQRTEQGDSAMYLCASSPLGTTQETQYFGPGTRLLVL.

This chain links TRBV4-2 with TRBJ1-6; D might be TRBD1 (5 bases). The CDR3 is 14 residues long. Germline V CDR1 and CDR2: LGHNA, YNFKEQ. The ends were cut back, 0 bases at V and 7 bases at J, with 7 bases in the middle. CDR3 nucleotides: TGTGCCAGCAGCCAAGAGTACAGGAATTCACCCCTCCACTTT. Translating gives CASSQEYRNSPLHF.

This clonotype has a count of ten or more. The chain joins TRBV20-1 to TRBJ2-3, with D hard to call. Trimming shortened V by 4 bases and J by 2 bases, and 16 bases separated the two germline ends. This CDR3 has 15 residues. Germline loops: CDR1 DFQATT, CDR2 SNEGSKA (reference sequence). In DNA, the CDR3 is TGCAGTGCTACATCCGTAGGGTACAACACAGATACGCAGTATTTT. As protein: CSATSVGYNTDTQYF.

The V call is TRBV12-3 or TRBV12-4, the J call TRBJ2-7, with TRBD1 as a possible D gene (6 bases). V shed 6 bases and J shed 0 bases, with 12 bases lying between them. There are 14 residues in the CDR3. The CDR3 is CASSRTEYSYEQYF. CDR3 bases: TGTGCCAGCAGCCGGACAGAATACTCCTACGAGCAGTACTTC.

This clonotype was counted ten times or more. The chain couples TRBV12-3 or TRBV12-4 to TRBJ1-1, with 10 positions matching TRBD1. This CDR3 has 13 residues. The ends lost 6 bases at V and 9 bases at J; junction bases unmatched: 7. The CDR3 DNA reads TGTGCCAGCAGGGGACAGGGGCCGCACAAAGCTTTCTTT. It is translated as CASRGQGPHKAFF.